The 5 T cell receptor beta chains below come from one sample, sequenced in a study of cytomegalovirus exposure and HLA in healthy donors. Using immunoSEQ multiplex PCR, the repertoire was profiled, and TCRdb retains in-frame clones only, with some absent. Of 120,000 to 150,000 clones listed, approximately 90% are singletons. Source material: PBMCs. The receptors originated from a man between 18 and 29 years old in good health and CMV-seronegative.

The chain joins TRBV7-2 to TRBJ2-7, with TRBD2 identical over 9 bases. The V segment lost 3 bases and the J segment 4 bases; nucleotides outside the gene matches: 7. CDR1 and CDR2 from the germline V gene are SGHTA and FQGNSA. CDR3 length: 15 residues. CDR3 sequence reads: CASSFLAGIEYEQYV. In nucleotides, the CDR3 is TGTGCCAGCAGCTTCCTAGCGGGAATAGAGTACGAGCAGTACGTC.

The gene calls are TRBV21-1 and TRBJ1-4; whether TRBD1, the table's D call, matches the DNA was not checked. TRBV21-1 is deemed a pseudogene. The CDR3 has 15 amino acids. The CDR3 spells CASTKAGTGDEKLFF. The CDR3 DNA reads as TGTGCCAGCACCAAAGCGGGGACAGGGGATGAAAAACTGTTTTTT.

The chain recombines TRBV4-3 with TRBJ2-6; D call uncertain. CDR1 LGHNA and CDR2 YSLEER come from the germline V gene. V was clipped by 0 bases and J by 0 bases, with 6 bases between them. The CDR3 is made up of 16 amino acids. CDR3 region: CASSQEAGSGANVLTF. In nucleotides, the CDR3 is TGCGCCAGCAGCCAAGAGGCAGGCTCTGGGGCCAACGTCCTGACTTTC.

The gene calls are TRBV2 and TRBJ2-1; TRBD1 might be the D (5 bases). Germline-derived CDR1 and CDR2 are SNHLY and FYNNEI. The CDR3 is 15 residues long. V lost 8 bases, J lost 0 bases, and 14 bases lay in between. CDR3 loop: CASGQGSSSYNEQFF. CDR3 DNA sequence: TGTGCCAGCGGCCAGGGCTCCAGCTCCTACAATGAGCAGTTCTTC.

V usage is TRBV19 and J usage is TRBJ1-2; possibly TRBD1 for D (6 bases). V lost 6 bases to trimming and J lost 2 bases, with 16 bases between them. Germline V CDR1 and CDR2: LNHDA, SQIVND (reference sequence). This CDR3 has 15 residues. CDR3 sequence: CASSHTTGMNYGYTF. CDR3 nucleotides: TGTGCCAGTAGCCATACGACAGGAATGAACTATGGCTACACCTTC.